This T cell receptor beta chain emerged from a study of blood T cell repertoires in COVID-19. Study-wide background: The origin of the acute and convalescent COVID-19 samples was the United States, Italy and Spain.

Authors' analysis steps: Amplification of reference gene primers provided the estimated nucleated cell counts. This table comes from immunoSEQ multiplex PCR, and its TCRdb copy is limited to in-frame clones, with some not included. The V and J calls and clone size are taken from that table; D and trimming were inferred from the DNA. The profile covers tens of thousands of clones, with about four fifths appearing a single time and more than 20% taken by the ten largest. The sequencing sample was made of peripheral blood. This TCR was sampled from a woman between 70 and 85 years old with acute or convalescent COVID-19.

CDR3 loop: CASSLRRGGKAFF. DNA for the CDR3: TGTGCCAGCAGCTTAAGGAGGGGGGGAAAAGCTTTCTTT. The chain uses TRBV7-7 and TRBJ1-1, with a tentative D call TRBD1 (6 bases). Germline V gene sequence: CDR1 SSHAT, CDR2 FNYEAQ (reference sequence). The V gene lost 2 bases and the J gene lost 9 bases, with 13 bases spanning the gap. The CDR3 spans 13 residues. Looking up the rest from reference TRBV7-7 and TRBJ1-1 gives the full variable domain: GAGVSQSPRYKVTKRGQDVTLRCDPISSHATLYWYQQALGQGPEFLTYFNYEAQPDKSGLPSDRFSAERPEGSISTLTIQRTEQRDSAMYRCASSLRRGGKAFFGQGTRLTVV.